The entry that follows covers one T cell receptor beta chain sequence. Antigen specificity is unknown. The sample originates from a study of CD8 T cells in ankylosing spondylitis. Study conclusions and caveats: What seemed typical of ankylosing spondylitis blood was a TCR beta motif built from under 10 highly homologous variants. There was reportedly significant enrichment of clones that were disease-linked in matched ankylosing spondylitis synovial fluid.

V lost 8 bases and J lost 4; bases outside the gene matches: 7. This CDR3 spans 14 amino acids. Germline values: CDR1 MNHEY, CDR2 SVGEGT. In TCRdb, the 5' RACE reads were re-called with MiXCR into one record per CDR3 protein. The sample carries 150,000 or so distinct CDR3 sequences, 9.8% recorded once. Sequencing was carried out using blood, either unsorted or a sorted T cell fraction (not recorded which). This TCR came from a female donor with ankylosing spondylitis or in good health (not recorded which). The chain combines TRBV6-2 or TRBV6-3 with TRBJ2-3, with 9 bases that match TRBD1. CDR3 nucleotides: TGTGCCAGCTCCTGGGACAGGGAGGCAGATACGCAGTATTTT. Amino acid sequence: CASSWDREADTQYF.